The 28 T cell receptor beta chains given below trace back to one sample, sequenced in a study of post-analysis software for immune sequencing data. Findings of the study overall: TRBV segments more frequent in patients than in controls numbered several and included TRBV5-6, TRBV5-1 and TRBV20-1.

No antigen is known for these receptors. Carried by the TCR beta cDNA libraries were unique molecular identifiers. TCRdb fed the PCR reads into MiXCR, producing one record per CDR3 protein. The sample shows roughly 200,000 distinct CDR3 sequences, 29% of them seen only once. The sequenced sample consisted of blood. All receptors derive from a girl between 2 and 17 years old with multiple sclerosis.

The table lists this clonotype with a count of one. This rearrangement joins TRBV5-4 to TRBJ2-1; TRBD2 matches 13 bases. V gave up 10 bases and J gave up 1 base; unmatched junction bases: 5. CDR1 and CDR2 from the germline V gene are SGHNT and YYREEE (reference sequence). CDR3 size: 15 residues. Written as DNA, the CDR3 is TGTGCCCCCGGGACTAGCGGGGATTCCTACAATGAGCAGTTCTTC. Amino acid sequence: CAPGTSGDSYNEQFF.

V is TRBV11-2 and J is TRBJ2-3, with D possibly matching TRBD1 (6 bases). This CDR3 is built from 18 residues. V lost 5 bases and J lost 2, with 23 bases in between. Germline-derived CDR1 and CDR2 are SGHAT and FQNNGV. CDR3: CASSLTSGADLSTDTQYF. The CDR3 nucleotides read TGTGCCAGCAGCCTTACGTCAGGGGCCGATCTATCCACAGATACGCAGTATTTT.

The chain carries TRBV20-1 and TRBJ2-5; D is possibly TRBD2 (6 bases). Trimming took off 3 bases at V and 2 bases at J, with 13 bases between the two ends. The germline CDR1 and CDR2 sequences are DFQATT and SNEGSKA (reference sequence). This CDR3 has 14 amino acids. CDR3 bases: TGCAGTGCTAGGGGGGGTCGGATACAAGAGACCCAGTACTTC. It codes for CSARGGRIQETQYF.

This clonotype was seen a few times. This chain joins TRBV20-1 and TRBJ2-7; 8 bases fit TRBD1. This CDR3 contains 15 residues. Germline loops: CDR1 DFQATT, CDR2 SNEGSKA (reference sequence). Trimming at V came to 0 bases and at J to 2 bases, leaving 6 bases not matched to a gene. The DNA of the CDR3 is TGCAGTGCTAGAGACCTTATGACAGGGGCCTACGAGCAGTACTTC. Encoded protein: CSARDLMTGAYEQYF.

This clonotype has just one count. A much larger clone lies one base from this, so it may be a read error. This chain connects TRBV2 to TRBJ2-5; D remains unclear. Germline CDR1 and CDR2: SNHLY and FYNNEI. There are 12 residues in the CDR3. CDR3 residues: CAGSEAQETQYF. CDR3 nucleotide sequence: TGTGCCGGCAGTGAGGCCCAAGAGACCCAGTACTTC.

Note on this clonotype: This may be a read error: a much more frequent sequence differs by one nucleotide. V and J are TRBV29-1 and TRBJ2-1, with D unresolved. This CDR3 spans 12 amino acids. V lost 3 bases and J 3 bases, leaving 6 bases between the germline ends. CDR1 is SQVTM, CDR2 ANQGSEA, per germline. The CDR3 loop is CSVDGRYNEQFF. In DNA, the CDR3 is TGCAGCGTTGACGGCCGCTACAATGAGCAGTTCTTC.

This clonotype showed up many times. This chain links TRBV5-1 with TRBJ2-1; D is ambiguous. The CDR3 runs to 15 residues. Between the trimmed V and J ends, which lost 2 bases and 6 bases, there was a span of 15 bases. From germline, CDR1 is SGHRS and CDR2 YFSETQ. CDR3 sequence reads: CASSLQQPTFNEQFF. The DNA of the CDR3 is TGCGCCAGCAGCTTACAGCAGCCTACGTTCAATGAGCAGTTCTTC.

The J gene is TRBJ2-1, the V gene TRBV7-2; D is possibly TRBD2 (5 bases). The germline V and J ends were trimmed by 1 base and 13 bases, with 20 bases remaining between them. The CDR3 runs 15 residues. Per germline, CDR1 SGHTA and CDR2 FQGNSA. CDR3 residues: CASSLVWGVWETQFF. CDR3 nucleotide sequence: TGTGCCAGCAGCTTAGTTTGGGGTGTTTGGGAGACCCAGTTCTTC.

This clonotype has at least ten counts. The gene calls are TRBV6-5 and TRBJ2-3; 9 positions match TRBD2. This CDR3 comprises 15 residues. The trim removed 8 bases at V and 0 bases at J, leaving 6 bases unmatched. Germline V CDR1 and CDR2: MNHEY, SVGAGI. CDR3 amino acids: CASEASGKSTDTQYF. The CDR3 DNA follows: TGTGCCAGCGAAGCTAGCGGGAAAAGCACAGATACGCAGTATTTT.

This clonotype has at least ten counts. This sequence joins TRBV29-1 and TRBJ2-7; 11 bases are a match to TRBD1. CDR1 is SQVTM and CDR2 is ANQGSEA in the germline V gene. The CDR3 is made up of 11 amino acids. V gave up 7 bases and J gave up 5 bases; unmatched junction bases: 1. In DNA, the CDR3 is TGCAGCGCGGGACAGGGGGACGAGCAGTACTTC. It specifies CSAGQGDEQYF.

This clonotype was detected many times. This chain joins TRBV18 and TRBJ1-2, with D hard to call. V lost 1 base and J lost 1, with 10 bases in between. The CDR3 is made up of 15 amino acids. Germline loops: CDR1 KGHSH, CDR2 LQKENI. CDR3 sequence reads: CASSPQNGLNYGYTF. The CDR3 DNA is TGTGCCAGCTCACCACAGAACGGCCTTAACTATGGCTACACCTTC.

This clonotype was detected ten times or more. The CDR3 is CASSLGTRGNEQFF. CDR3 in DNA: TGCGCCAGCAGCTTGGGAACTAGGGGAAATGAGCAGTTCTTC. This chain uses TRBV5-1 with TRBJ2-1; D possibly matches TRBD1 or TRBD2 (5 bases each). V was cut by 0 bases and J by 7 bases, with 11 bases left in between. This CDR3 region has 14 residues. The germline CDR1 and CDR2 sequences are SGHRS and YFSETQ.

Of note for this clonotype: A single base separates this from a much larger clone, so it may be a read error. V gene TRBV20-1 combines with J gene TRBJ2-7; no reliable D call. Trimming shortened V by 3 bases and J by 7 bases, and 13 bases separated the two germline ends. This CDR3 comprises 12 residues. The V gene's germline CDR1 is DFQATT and CDR2 SNEGSKA (reference sequence). The CDR3 loop reads CSARTYFNEQYF. DNA for the CDR3: TGCAGTGCTAGGACTTATTTCAATGAGCAGTACTTC.

This clonotype was recorded many times. The chain joins TRBV12-3 or TRBV12-4 to TRBJ2-1; no reliable D call. The CDR3 is made up of 12 amino acids. Trimming cost V 5 bases and J 9 bases, with 11 bases left between them. The CDR3 DNA reads TGTGCCAGCAGTGACGATAGGGCTGAGCAGTTCTTC. Amino acid sequence: CASSDDRAEQFF.

This clonotype has a count of ten or more. The CDR3 loop is CSASRELNYGYTF. CDR3 in DNA: TGCAGTGCATCGCGGGAGCTTAACTATGGCTACACCTTC. The V gene is TRBV20-1, the J gene TRBJ1-2; D remains ambiguous. The CDR3 has 13 amino acids. The germline V gene has CDR1 DFQATT and CDR2 SNEGSKA (reference sequence). V was clipped by 6 bases and J by 1 base, with 12 bases between them.

This clonotype was detected many times. The chain couples TRBV24-1 to TRBJ2-1, with D perhaps matching TRBD1 (5 bases). The CDR3 has 16 amino acids. Germline-derived CDR1 and CDR2 are KGHDR and SFDVKD. Trimming shortened V by 0 bases and J by 4 bases, and 12 bases separated the two germline ends. The CDR3 nucleotides are TGTGCCACCAGTGATTTGCGGGCCAAGGGGTACAATGAGCAGTTCTTC. Translated, it gives CATSDLRAKGYNEQFF.

Many counts were recorded for this clonotype. The CDR3 reads CASSLRTSEGLEQFF. In nucleotides, the CDR3 is TGTGCCAGCAGTTTAAGGACTAGCGAGGGATTAGAGCAGTTCTTC. The J gene is TRBJ2-1, the V gene TRBV6-6, with 9 bases identical to TRBD2. Germline CDR1 and CDR2: MNHNY and SVGAGI (reference sequence). This CDR3 comprises 15 residues. Trimming removed 4 bases from V and 10 bases from J; junction bases left unmatched: 11.

A word on this clonotype: A much larger clone sits a single nucleotide away, making a read error possible. The chain couples TRBV28 to TRBJ2-6, with D perhaps matching TRBD1 (5 bases). This CDR3 has 16 amino acids. Germline lookup yields CDR1 MDHEN and CDR2 SYDVKM. This CDR3 is CASSSHRISGTNVLTF. CDR3 DNA: TGTGCCAGCAGTTCCCACAGGATCTCTGGGACCAACGTCCTGACTTTC.

This clonotype was observed at least ten times. V usage is TRBV5-1 and J usage is TRBJ2-5, with 9 bases fitting TRBD2. This CDR3 has 14 residues. The V segment lost 5 bases and the J segment 3 bases; nucleotides outside the gene matches: 5. Germline values: CDR1 SGHRS, CDR2 YFSETQ. The CDR3 sequence: CASRQQRGEETQYF. The CDR3 nucleotides are TGCGCCAGCAGGCAACAGCGGGGGGAAGAGACCCAGTACTTC.

In DNA, the CDR3 is TGCGCCAGCAGCTTCGGCAGGGCAGCGGGTGAAGCTTTCTTT. Its protein is CASSFGRAAGEAFF. The gene calls are TRBV5-1 and TRBJ1-1; TRBD1 might be the D (5 bases). From germline, CDR1 is SGHRS and CDR2 YFSETQ. Trimming left V 2 bases short and J 7 bases short, with 15 bases between. The CDR3 extends over 14 amino acids.

A word on this clonotype: A much larger clone is a single base away; this may be a read error. DNA of the CDR3: TGCAGTGCTAGGTCAGAACTAGGGCATACGCAGTATTTT. It yields the protein CSARSELGHTQYF. The rearrangement uses TRBV20-1 and TRBJ2-3, with a weak D call TRBD2 (5 bases). Looked up from germline, CDR1 is DFQATT and CDR2 is SNEGSKA (reference sequence). The germline V and J ends were trimmed by 3 bases and 7 bases, with 14 bases remaining between them. This CDR3 has 13 amino acids.

This clonotype was seen at least ten times. CDR3 region: CASSGLTSGLLKQFF. The CDR3 DNA sequence: TGTGCCAGCAGTGGTCTAACTAGCGGGCTTCTTAAGCAGTTCTTC. The chain uses TRBV28 and TRBJ2-1; 9 nucleotides match TRBD2. Unmatched junction bases numbered 13, after V lost 5 bases and J lost 11 bases. Per germline, CDR1 MDHEN and CDR2 SYDVKM. The CDR3 is made up of 15 amino acids.

The rearrangement uses TRBV7-3 and TRBJ1-4, with 10 nucleotides matching TRBD1. Looked up from germline, CDR1 is SGHTA and CDR2 is FQGTGA. J gave up 4 bases and V 4 bases, and 3 bases lay outside the gene matches. The CDR3 is 15 residues long. CDR3 sequence: CASSSGQGRNEKLFF. The CDR3 DNA is TGTGCCAGCAGCTCGGGACAGGGGCGTAATGAAAAACTGTTTTTT.

In its sample, this clonotype was seen many times. V gene TRBV27 combines with J gene TRBJ2-7; D is unclear. Trimming cost V 2 bases and J 6 bases, with 11 bases left between them. Germline V CDR1 and CDR2: MNHEY, SMNVEV (reference sequence). The CDR3 is 13 amino acids. The CDR3 DNA reads as TGTGCCAGCAGTTTAACGGAGATCGGCGAGCAGTACTTC. Translation: CASSLTEIGEQYF.

Remarks on this clonotype: This may be a read error: a much more frequent sequence differs by one nucleotide. The rearrangement uses TRBV3-1 and TRBJ2-7, with 9 bases lining up with TRBD2. This CDR3 has 14 residues. CDR1 is LGHDT and CDR2 is YNNKEL in the germline V gene (reference sequence). Trimming cost V 10 bases and J 3 bases; bases outside gene matches: 10. DNA of the CDR3: TGTGCCAACACCCCGGGTAGCGGGAGCTACGAGCAGTACTTC. As protein: CANTPGSGSYEQYF.

CDR3 DNA sequence: TGCAGTGCTAGAGACCCTAGCGGGAGCTCCTACGAGCAGTACTTC. Residues: CSARDPSGSSYEQYF. This rearrangement joins TRBV20-1 to TRBJ2-7, with 10 bases lining up with TRBD2. Trimming cost V 0 bases and J 0 bases; bases outside gene matches: 2. CDR3 length: 15 residues. Germline lookup yields CDR1 DFQATT and CDR2 SNEGSKA (reference sequence).

This clonotype occurred a few times. V is TRBV5-1 and J is TRBJ2-7, with 12 nucleotides matching TRBD1. V dropped 4 bases and J dropped 2; count of bases not matched to a gene: 4. The CDR3 has 15 residues. In germline, CDR1 is SGHRS, CDR2 YFSETQ. The CDR3 here is CASSHGTGGPYEQYF. The CDR3 nucleotides are TGCGCCAGCAGCCACGGGACAGGGGGCCCCTACGAGCAGTACTTC.

This clonotype was observed a handful of times. The chain joins TRBV5-1 to TRBJ1-1, with D uncertain. This CDR3 is built from 13 residues. Germline CDR1 and CDR2: SGHRS and YFSETQ. Trimming cost V 2 bases and J 5 bases, with 10 bases left between them. CDR3 sequence: CASSFTSVTEAFF. CDR3 in DNA: TGCGCCAGCAGCTTTACGTCGGTAACTGAAGCTTTCTTT.